This record looks at one T cell receptor (beta chain) sequence and its context. Its antigen is not known. The length of the CDR3 is 15 residues. V lost 9 bases to trimming and J lost 4 bases; unmatched junction nucleotides: 13. The V gene's germline CDR1 is SEHNR and CDR2 FQNEAQ (reference sequence). TCRdb re-called the 5' RACE reads with MiXCR, one entry per CDR3 protein. The sample has some 350,000 distinct CDR3 sequences; roughly 13% are singletons. The record originates from a study of T-cell memory formation after mild COVID-19. Study-level information: Clusters of TCRs were largely donor specific. Study-wide results and caveats: Several responding clones turned up in pre-infection memory, indicating that cross-reactive memory may have taken part.

The V and J genes are TRBV7-9 and TRBJ2-3, with 7 nucleotides matching TRBD2. Sample: PBMCs or a T cell subset sorted from them (not recorded which). This TCR was sampled from a man aged 18 to 30 who had mild COVID-19 (a few samples of this study predate the infection). Cell type and time point are not known. The CDR3 coding sequence is TGTGCCAGTACGGGGGGATCCCTCTTAGCAGATACGCAGTATTTT. Amino acids: CASTGGSLLADTQYF.